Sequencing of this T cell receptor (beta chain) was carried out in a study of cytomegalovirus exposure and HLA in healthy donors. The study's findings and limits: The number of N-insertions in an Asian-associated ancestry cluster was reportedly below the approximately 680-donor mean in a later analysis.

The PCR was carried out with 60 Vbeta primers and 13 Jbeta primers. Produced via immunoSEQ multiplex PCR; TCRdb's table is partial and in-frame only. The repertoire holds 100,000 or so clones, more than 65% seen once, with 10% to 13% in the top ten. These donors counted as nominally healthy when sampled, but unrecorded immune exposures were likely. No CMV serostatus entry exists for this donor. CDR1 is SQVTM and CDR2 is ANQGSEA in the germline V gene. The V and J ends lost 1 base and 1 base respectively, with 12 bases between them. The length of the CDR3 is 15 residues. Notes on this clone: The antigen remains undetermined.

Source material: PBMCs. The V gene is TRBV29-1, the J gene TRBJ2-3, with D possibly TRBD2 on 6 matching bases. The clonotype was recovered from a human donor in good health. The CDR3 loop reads CSVEAPERGTDTQYF. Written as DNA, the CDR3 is TGCAGCGTTGAAGCCCCCGAGCGGGGCACAGATACGCAGTATTTT.